The T cell receptor beta chain described here comes from a study of graft-versus-host responses after intestinal transplantation. For the study at large: As for transplant type, recipients had multivisceral, liver-intestinal, or isolated intestinal grafts. Study-level points and caveats: Early HvG declines after transplant were associated with peak circulating GvH clone levels. Recipient bone marrow held GvH clones, some seen earlier in ileum or blood. Those patients showing graft-donor T cell macrochimerism displayed high graft-versus-host to host-versus-graft clonal ratios in allografts.

The data were produced by immunoSEQ multiplex PCR, yet TCRdb's version contains in-frame clones alone and is incomplete. The table lists fewer than 100,000 clones, approximately 85% of them singletons. The ends were cut back, 4 bases at V and 5 bases at J, with 14 bases in the middle. The CDR3 spans 14 residues. Looked up from germline, CDR1 is LNHDA and CDR2 is SQIVND (reference sequence). Remarks on this clone: Its antigen remains unidentified.

The TCR originated in a human patient who received an intestinal transplant, so some T cells may come from the graft donor. Here the sequenced sample was PBMCs, taken 255 days after intestinal transplant. The chain carries TRBV19 and TRBJ1-1, with D tentatively TRBD1 (6 bases). The CDR3 sequence: CASSTQGGWTEAFF. CDR3 bases: TGTGCCAGTAGTACACAGGGAGGTTGGACTGAAGCTTTCTTT.